The clone carrying this TCR beta chain was counted a single time. The antigen remains undetermined. Effector memory cells were sorted as CD45RA-CD27-, EMRA cells as CD45RA+CD27-. This entry comes from a study of naive and memory T cell subsets. Germline lookup yields CDR1 MNHEY and CDR2 SMNVEV (reference sequence). The J segment lost 0 bases and the V segment lost 5 bases, leaving 4 bases of the junction unmatched. This CDR3 has 15 amino acids. Study-level results: In naive cells, over 85% of TCR sequences were seen only once. The power law exponent of TCR abundance differed between naive and memory cells.

Both TRBC1 and TRBC2 were covered by a beta constant-region primer of two equimolar oligonucleotides. Nested alpha and beta constant-region primers with the SP2 primer drove four PCR rounds on ligated cDNA. The cDNA 3' end received a ligated single-stranded oligonucleotide carrying the SP2 primer and a 12-nucleotide UMI. MiXCR was run by TCRdb on the UMI-ligation and nested PCR reads, yielding one entry per CDR3 protein. The sample records about 8,000 distinct CDR3 sequences, around 27% being singletons. The rearrangement joins TRBV27 to TRBJ2-7; 10 bases are a match to TRBD2. Sequencing used CD8+ TEMRA cells from blood. Subset indicated: effector memory re-expressing CD45RA, CD45RA+ CD27-. The clonotype comes from a human donor in good health. The CDR3 sequence: CASSTLAGFSYEQYF. The CDR3 DNA is TGTGCCAGCAGTACACTAGCGGGATTCTCCTACGAGCAGTACTTC.